One and the same sample provided the 17 T cell receptor beta chains below, sequenced in a study of tissue T cells after allogeneic stem cell transplantation. TCRdb keeps only in-frame clones here, not all; method: immunoSEQ multiplex PCR. In the table there are about 1,600 clones, just under 85% of which are singletons. This specimen was liver tissue, taken at autopsy. These receptors originate from a male patient older than 55 with steroid-refractory graft-versus-host disease after an allogeneic stem cell transplant. The graft donor may have given rise to some T cells.

The V call is TRBV27, the J call TRBJ1-5; the D is unclear. CDR1 and CDR2 (germline): MNHEY, SMNVEV (reference sequence). The length of the CDR3 is 18 residues. Trimming took off 2 bases at V and 2 bases at J, with 19 bases between the two ends. CDR3: CASSLVTDYSAGNQPQHF. Written as DNA, the CDR3 is TGTGCCAGCAGTTTAGTAACGGATTATTCGGCGGGCAATCAGCCCCAGCATTTT.

This clone was observed a single time. This chain joins TRBV30 and TRBJ2-7; the match to TRBD2 covers 8 bases. This CDR3 contains 13 residues. Germline assignment: CDR1 GTSNPN and CDR2 SVGIG (reference sequence). V lost 1 base to trimming and J lost 4 bases; unmatched junction nucleotides: 3. CDR3: CAWSGRGAYEQYF. CDR3 in DNA: TGTGCCTGGAGTGGGCGGGGGGCATACGAGCAGTACTTC.

This sequence joins TRBV7-2 and TRBJ2-1; D possibly uses TRBD1 or TRBD2 (6 bases each). Between the trimmed V and J ends, which lost 1 base and 6 bases, there was a span of 10 bases. Looked up from germline, CDR1 is SGHTA and CDR2 is FQGNSA. This CDR3 has 14 amino acids. The CDR3 DNA reads as TGTGCCAGCAGCTTAGAGGGGGGACCCAATGAGCAGTTCTTC. Its protein product is CASSLEGGPNEQFF.

The chain is built from TRBV19 and TRBJ1-1; a possible D gene is TRBD1 (5 bases). Germline CDR1 is LNHDA and CDR2 is SQIVND (reference sequence). V was clipped by 4 bases and J by 0 bases, with 12 bases between them. The CDR3 loop spans 15 amino acids. The CDR3 bases are TGTGCCAGTAGTAAAGGGGACGCTCTGAACACTGAAGCTTTCTTT. Its translation: CASSKGDALNTEAFF.

This rearrangement joins TRBV5-1 to TRBJ2-2, with D possibly TRBD1 on 5 matching bases. CDR3 length: 21 amino acids. The V gene lost 3 bases and the J gene lost 3 bases, with 30 bases spanning the gap. Germline assignment: CDR1 SGHRS and CDR2 YFSETQ. The CDR3 bases are TGCGCCAGCAGCTATCTTGGTACAGGTAGAGTCTCGGGTGCGGACACCGGGGAGCTGTTTTTT. This sequence encodes CASSYLGTGRVSGADTGELFF.

CDR3 DNA sequence: TGTGCCAGTATGACGGGGACAGGGTGGACCGGGGAGCTGTTTTTT. Its translation: CASMTGTGWTGELFF. The rearrangement links TRBV19 to TRBJ2-2, with 9 bases identical to TRBD1. The trim removed 7 bases at V and 5 bases at J, leaving 8 bases unmatched. The CDR3 contains 15 residues. From germline, CDR1 is LNHDA and CDR2 SQIVND (reference sequence).

In this sample, this clone turned up a few times. V usage is TRBV4-2 and J usage is TRBJ1-6; perhaps TRBD1 as D (6 bases). Per the germline V gene, CDR1 is LGHNA and CDR2 is YNFKEQ. V shed 5 bases and J shed 4 bases, with 12 bases lying between them. The CDR3 covers 15 residues. CDR3 coding DNA: TGTGCCAGCAGCTCGCGGACAGAGTATAATTCACCCCTCCACTTT. Translation: CASSSRTEYNSPLHF.

The chain joins TRBV11-1 to TRBJ2-3; D may be TRBD2 (6 bases). The ends were cut back, 1 base at V and 5 bases at J, with 16 bases in the middle. Looked up from germline, CDR1 is SGHAT and CDR2 is FQDESV (reference sequence). The CDR3 spans 16 residues. The CDR3, as DNA: TGTGCCAGCAGCTTAGGAACCCTGCGGGGTATAGATACGCAGTATTTT. Protein sequence: CASSLGTLRGIDTQYF.

This clone was seen a few times. The genes are TRBV11-3 and TRBJ1-6, with TRBD1 identical over 8 bases. This CDR3 has 13 amino acids. The V and J ends lost 5 bases and 10 bases, in that order; junction bases with no gene match: 4. CDR1 is SGHNT, CDR2 YENEEA, per germline. Written as DNA, the CDR3 is TGTGCCAGCAGCGCCACAGGGGGATCACCCCTCCACTTT. It codes for CASSATGGSPLHF.

The rearrangement uses TRBV5-4 and TRBJ1-2; TRBD1 matches at 8 bases. The junction had 6 bases not matched to a gene; V was cut back by 4 bases and J by 7 bases. The V gene's germline CDR1 is SGHNT and CDR2 YYREEE (reference sequence). The CDR3 sequence is 13 residues long. The CDR3 region is CASSEDRAGGYTF. Written as DNA, the CDR3 is TGTGCCAGCAGCGAGGACAGGGCAGGTGGCTACACCTTC.

This clone occurred once. This chain links TRBV19 with TRBJ2-7; D gene unclear. This CDR3 has 15 amino acids. Trimming pared 0 bases from V and 0 bases from J, leaving 9 bases between. Looked up from germline, CDR1 is LNHDA and CDR2 is SQIVND (reference sequence). This CDR3 is CASSIDISNSYEQYF. CDR3 DNA: TGTGCCAGTAGTATAGACATTTCGAACTCCTACGAGCAGTACTTC.

The chain has TRBV6-6 and TRBJ2-4; tentative D call: TRBD2 (6 bases). The CDR3 totals 15 residues. Deletions cut 2 bases from V and 8 bases from J, with 16 bases between. From germline, CDR1 is MNHNY and CDR2 SVGAGI (reference sequence). The DNA of the CDR3 is TGTGCCAGCAGTTACGATCAGGGAGGATTTGACATTCAGTACTTC. Translated, it gives CASSYDQGGFDIQYF.

The rearrangement joins TRBV30 to TRBJ1-6, with D unclear. The CDR3 extends over 12 amino acids. CDR1 GTSNPN and CDR2 SVGIG come from the germline V gene (reference sequence). V shed 2 bases and J shed 10 bases, with 9 bases lying between them. The CDR3 reads CAWSQTSSPLHF. In DNA, the CDR3 is TGTGCCTGGAGTCAAACCTCCTCACCCCTCCACTTT. The full variable domain, completed using reference TRBV30 and TRBJ1-6, is SQTIHQWPATLVQPVGSPLSLECTVEGTSNPNLYWYRQAAGRGLQLLFYSVGIGQISSEVPQNLSASRPQDRQFILSSKKLLLSDSGFYLCAWSQTSSPLHFGNGTRLTVT.

The chain recombines TRBV7-2 with TRBJ1-1; D might be TRBD1 (5 bases). Trimming removed 1 base from V and 1 base from J, with 10 bases in between. CDR1 and CDR2 (germline): SGHTA, FQGNSA. This CDR3 is 15 amino acids long. The CDR3 region is CASSLGGGKNTEAFF. The DNA for the CDR3 is TGTGCCAGCAGCTTAGGGGGGGGGAAGAACACTGAAGCTTTCTTT.

The rearrangement uses TRBV5-4 and TRBJ2-7; D uncertain. The CDR3 consists of 11 residues. Germline lookup yields CDR1 SGHNT and CDR2 YYREEE (reference sequence). The germline V and J ends were trimmed by 0 bases and 7 bases, with 5 bases remaining between them. The CDR3 sequence is CASSLGREQYF. DNA for the CDR3: TGTGCCAGCAGCTTGGGAAGAGAGCAGTACTTC. The entire variable domain, with the rest obtained from reference TRBV5-4 and TRBJ2-7, is as follows: ETGVTQSPTHLIKTRGQQVTLRCSSQSGHNTVSWYQQALGQGPQFIFQYYREEENGRGNFPPRFSGLQFPNYSSELNVNALELDDSALYLCASSLGREQYFGPGTRLTVT.

The rearrangement links TRBV6-5 to TRBJ2-3; 10 bases match TRBD1. CDR3 length: 15 residues. V dropped 5 bases and J dropped 4; count of bases not matched to a gene: 6. Per germline, CDR1 MNHEY and CDR2 SVGAGI. Here the CDR3 reads CASSPGTGEADTQYF. The CDR3 DNA reads as TGTGCCAGCAGTCCCGGGACAGGGGAGGCAGATACGCAGTATTTT.

This clone appeared a few times. The V call is TRBV7-9, the J call TRBJ1-2; D gene ambiguous. The V end was cut by 3 bases, the J end by 1 base, with 9 bases between. CDR1 is SEHNR, CDR2 FQNEAQ, per germline (reference sequence). The CDR3 runs to 14 residues. Here the CDR3 reads CASSFFSFNYGYTF. The CDR3 DNA is TGTGCCAGCAGCTTTTTCTCCTTTAACTATGGCTACACCTTC.